This T cell receptor (beta chain) was recovered during a study of cytomegalovirus exposure and HLA in healthy donors. Overall study findings and caveats: Highest at DRB1 and lowest at HLA-C, TCR association rates differed among HLA loci in a later analysis.

A multiplex PCR was run with 60 Vbeta primers and 13 Jbeta primers. TCRdb's table, derived via immunoSEQ multiplex PCR, lists solely in-frame clones and lacks some. Altogether 150,000 to 200,000 clones are present, more than 65% being singletons, with the ten largest covering about 3.8%. In its sample, this clone was seen once. The antigen remains unidentified. Germline loops: CDR1 SGHRS, CDR2 YFSETQ. V was pared by 4 bases and J by 7 bases, with 9 bases of the junction left unmatched. This CDR3 spans 16 amino acids. V gene TRBV5-1 combines with J gene TRBJ2-2; the match to TRBD1 covers 11 bases. This TCR was sampled from a man aged 50 or older in good health and CMV-seronegative. The sample consisted of PBMCs. CDR3 DNA sequence: TGCGCCAGCAGCCCGGGGACAGGGGGGCTAAACGGGGAGCTGTTTTTT. Amino acid sequence: CASSPGTGGLNGELFF.